These 14 T cell receptor beta chains came from one sample sequenced in a study of cytomegalovirus exposure and HLA in healthy donors. Sequenced by immunoSEQ multiplex PCR; TCRdb stores in-frame clones only, minus some. The table records roughly 300,000 clones, 87% of them present only once. Sequenced input: PBMCs. These receptors originate from a woman aged 25 to 39 in good health and CMV-seropositive.

To note about this clone: Sequence at one end of the junction differs from germline and may be a read error. This rearrangement joins TRBV29-1 to TRBJ2-1; a weak D match, TRBD2 (6 bases). Per the germline V gene, CDR1 is SQVTM and CDR2 is ANQGSEA. This CDR3 is built from 14 residues. CDR3 sequence reads: CSVEGKTRQGEQFF. The CDR3 nucleotides are TGCAGCGTCGAAGGTAAGACTAGGCAGGGCGAGCAGTTCTTC.

The V and J genes are TRBV4-2 and TRBJ2-1; TRBD2 aligns across 10 bases. The CDR3 is 16 residues long. Germline CDR1 reads LGHNA; CDR2 reads YNFKEQ. The V gene end was trimmed by 0 bases and the J gene end by 10 bases; junction bases not matched to a gene: 9. CDR3 sequence reads: CASSQDWSGRAAEQFF. Here the CDR3 DNA reads TGTGCCAGCAGCCAAGACTGGAGCGGGAGGGCCGCGGAGCAGTTCTTC.

The V gene is TRBV28, the J gene TRBJ2-7; the D gene is possibly TRBD1 (7 bases). V lost 7 bases to trimming and J lost 3 bases, with 16 bases between them. The CDR3 is made up of 14 amino acids. The germline V gene has CDR1 MDHEN and CDR2 SYDVKM. CDR3 in DNA: TGTGCCAGCAACAAACAGGGGAGGCACTACGAGCAGTACTTC. Translated: CASNKQGRHYEQYF.

The chain combines TRBV5-6 with TRBJ2-2; D gene ambiguous. Germline values: CDR1 SGHDT, CDR2 YYEEEE. The V gene lost 0 bases and the J gene lost 2 bases, with 8 bases spanning the gap. This CDR3 has 15 residues. Here the CDR3 reads CASSLAFLNTGELFF. The CDR3 DNA follows: TGTGCCAGCAGCTTGGCCTTCCTAAACACCGGGGAGCTGTTTTTT.

The J gene is TRBJ1-5, the V gene TRBV30; 8 nucleotides match TRBD1. CDR1 is GTSNPN, CDR2 SVGIG, per germline (reference sequence). The J segment lost 2 bases and the V segment lost 2 bases, leaving 5 bases of the junction unmatched. The CDR3 sequence is 15 residues long. The CDR3 DNA sequence: TGTGCCTGGAGTACAGGGGGGAAGGGCAATCAGCCCCAGCATTTT. It encodes CAWSTGGKGNQPQHF.

V and J are TRBV5-1 and TRBJ1-2; no reliable D call. The CDR3 has 14 residues. With 0 bases removed from V and 7 bases from J, the gap between germline ends came to 13 bases. CDR1 SGHRS and CDR2 YFSETQ come from the germline V gene. This CDR3 reads CASSLGWGLSGYTF. The CDR3 nucleotides read TGCGCCAGCAGCTTGGGTTGGGGTCTGAGTGGCTACACCTTC.

The J gene is TRBJ2-5, the V gene TRBV6-5; D assignment may be TRBD1 or TRBD2 (5 bases each). V was trimmed by 0 bases and J by 7 bases, leaving 9 bases between them. The CDR3 runs to 13 residues. Per the germline V gene, CDR1 is MNHEY and CDR2 is SVGAGI. The CDR3 DNA is TGTGCCAGCAGTTACTCTGGGACCGTGACCCAGTACTTC. The encoded protein is CASSYSGTVTQYF.

The V call is TRBV30, the J call TRBJ2-7; 7 bases match TRBD2. The CDR3 length is 15 residues. Germline values: CDR1 GTSNPN, CDR2 SVGIG (reference sequence). V lost 1 base, J lost 0 bases, and 6 bases stayed unmatched. The CDR3 spells CAWSAGRSSSYEQYF. The CDR3 DNA reads TGTGCCTGGAGTGCCGGGAGGTCAAGCTCCTACGAGCAGTACTTC.

The V gene is TRBV5-1, the J gene TRBJ1-1; D unresolved. Germline CDR1 reads SGHRS; CDR2 reads YFSETQ. V was pared by 5 bases and J by 4 bases, with 6 bases between. This CDR3 has 11 residues. The CDR3 DNA follows: TGCGCCAGCAGGGATAGCACTGAAGCTTTCTTT. As protein: CASRDSTEAFF.

The V call is TRBV27, the J call TRBJ2-3; D gene unclear. Germline V lookup: CDR1 MNHEY, CDR2 SMNVEV (reference sequence). The CDR3 spans 10 residues. V was cut by 8 bases and J by 6 bases, with 6 bases left in between. CDR3 nucleotide sequence: TGTGCCAGCCGAAGCGATACGCAGTATTTT. Amino acids: CASRSDTQYF.

This sequence joins TRBV5-6 and TRBJ1-2, with 10 bases aligning to TRBD1. The germline CDR1 and CDR2 sequences are SGHDT and YYEEEE. The CDR3 spans 15 residues. J was trimmed by 4 bases and V by 4 bases; bases with no gene match: 7. CDR3 nucleotides: TGTGCCAGCAGCATGGGACAGGGGTTGGTCTATGGCTACACCTTC. Its translation: CASSMGQGLVYGYTF.

This chain connects TRBV4-1 to TRBJ2-7; a weak D match, TRBD1 (5 bases). V lost 0 bases and J 4 bases, leaving 22 bases between the germline ends. Per germline, CDR1 MGHRA and CDR2 YSYEKL. The CDR3 is made up of 18 amino acids. The CDR3 nucleotides are TGCGCCAGCAGCCAAGAGTATAGGGGCACAGGTGTGGATTACGAGCAGTACTTC. This codes for CASSQEYRGTGVDYEQYF.

This clone was seen more than once but under ten times. The V call is TRBV6-5, the J call TRBJ1-3; TRBD1 aligns across 8 bases. Germline CDR1 MNHEY, CDR2 SVGAGI. The V gene end was trimmed by 0 bases and the J gene end by 2 bases; junction bases not matched to a gene: 0. The CDR3 totals 15 residues. DNA of the CDR3: TGTGCCAGCAGTTACTCGGACAGGGCTGGAAACACCATATATTTT. Translated, it gives CASSYSDRAGNTIYF.

This clone turned up a few times. This chain links TRBV5-4 with TRBJ1-2, with TRBD1 matching 7 bases. Germline values: CDR1 SGHNT, CDR2 YYREEE (reference sequence). This CDR3 has 16 residues. V lost 4 bases and J lost 3; bases outside the gene matches: 12. CDR3 sequence: CASSPPPGQTDYGYTF. The CDR3 bases are TGTGCCAGCAGCCCCCCCCCGGGACAGACCGACTATGGCTACACCTTC.